The 2 T cell receptor beta chains presented below share a single source sample, sequenced in a study of T cells in Graves' hyperthyroidism and ophthalmopathy. RNA transcripts provided the source from which TCR beta CDR3 regions were amplified. HTBI primers were employed in a first-round RT-PCR of the TCR CDR3. MiXCR was run by TCRdb on the multiplex PCR reads, yielding one entry per CDR3 protein. Of about 210,000 distinct CDR3 sequences listed, around 19% were seen once; the top ten hold 44%. Material: blood. These TCRs come from a man aged 35 to 55 with Graves' hyperthyroidism.

This clonotype occurred many times. The rearrangement uses TRBV2 and TRBJ1-4; no clear D. Germline V gene lookup returns CDR1 SNHLY and CDR2 FYNNEI. The length of the CDR3 is 15 residues. V was clipped by 6 bases and J by 2 bases, with 13 bases between them. In DNA, the CDR3 is TGTGCCAGCAGCCGGGATCCAATCACTAATGAAAAACTGTTTTTT. Translation: CASSRDPITNEKLFF.

This clonotype was seen at least ten times. This rearrangement joins TRBV2 to TRBJ1-4; D is unclear. The CDR3 consists of 16 residues. Germline values: CDR1 SNHLY, CDR2 FYNNEI. Between the trimmed V and J ends, which lost 3 bases and 3 bases, there was a span of 14 bases. Here the CDR3 reads CASSDRQVGANEKLFF. In nucleotides, the CDR3 is TGTGCCAGCAGTGATCGTCAGGTCGGGGCTAATGAAAAACTGTTTTTT.